These 31 T cell receptor beta chains were all obtained from the same sample, sequenced in a study of shared clonotypes between healthy human individuals. Assay: immunoSEQ multiplex PCR; the TCRdb copy retains only in-frame clones and omits some. The sample carries around 580,000 clones, 95% to 98% recorded once. CD8 cells regarded as naive lacked CD45RO, were positively chosen for CCR7, and omitted terminally differentiated effector memory CD45RA+ cells. The sample comprised naive CD8+ T cells sorted from blood. All receptors come from a man aged 25-40 years in good health.

The rearrangement uses TRBV5-1 and TRBJ2-7; unclear D gene. Per the germline V gene, CDR1 is SGHRS and CDR2 is YFSETQ. The CDR3 covers 14 residues. V was trimmed by 2 bases and J by 0 bases, leaving 9 bases between them. CDR3 sequence: CASSFEQYSYEQYF. The CDR3, as DNA: TGCGCCAGCAGCTTCGAACAGTACTCCTACGAGCAGTACTTC. Variable domain in full (rest from reference TRBV5-1 and TRBJ2-7): KAGVTQTPRYLIKTRGQQVTLSCSPISGHRSVSWYQQTPGQGLQFLFEYFSETQRNKGNFPGRFSGRQFSNSRSEMNVSTLELGDSALYLCASSFEQYSYEQYFGPGTRLTVT.

The chain recombines TRBV11-3 with TRBJ1-4; 7 nucleotides agree with TRBD1. The germline CDR1 and CDR2 sequences are SGHNT and YENEEA. Trimming cost V 2 bases and J 4 bases; bases outside gene matches: 13. The CDR3 consists of 18 residues. CDR3 residues: CASSLTDTDRVGNEKLFF. CDR3 nucleotide sequence: TGTGCCAGCAGCTTAACAGATACCGACAGGGTCGGTAATGAAAAACTGTTTTTT.

V is TRBV14 and J is TRBJ2-1; D not resolved. This CDR3 contains 13 residues. Looked up from germline, CDR1 is SGHDN and CDR2 is FVKESK. Trimming took off 6 bases at V and 6 bases at J, with 12 bases between the two ends. This CDR3 is CASRGAGTNEQFF. The DNA for the CDR3 is TGTGCCAGCAGAGGTGCAGGAACCAATGAGCAGTTCTTC.

This rearrangement joins TRBV9 to TRBJ1-5; TRBD1 agrees at 7 bases. The junction had 8 bases not matched to a gene; V was cut back by 4 bases and J by 7 bases. Germline assignment: CDR1 SGDLS and CDR2 YYNGEE. The CDR3 is made up of 14 amino acids. DNA of the CDR3: TGTGCCAGCAGCCAGGGGGGGGGCTGGCAGCCCCAGCATTTT. This sequence encodes CASSQGGGWQPQHF.

The V call is TRBV6-1, the J call TRBJ2-7; D is perhaps TRBD1 or TRBD2 (5 bases each). Germline V gene lookup returns CDR1 MNHNS and CDR2 SASEGT. V lost 6 bases, J lost 0 bases, and 12 bases lay in between. This CDR3 contains 14 residues. CDR3 DNA: TGTGCCAGCAGCGTCGGGGCTAGCTCCTACGAGCAGTACTTC. It encodes CASSVGASSYEQYF.

The chain employs TRBV7-9 and TRBJ2-5; no clear D gene. Germline CDR1 SEHNR, CDR2 FQNEAQ (reference sequence). The CDR3 covers 15 residues. With 0 bases removed from V and 0 bases from J, the gap between germline ends came to 8 bases. DNA of the CDR3: TGTGCCAGCAGCTTAGCCGTCAAAAACCAAGAGACCCAGTACTTC. Translated, it gives CASSLAVKNQETQYF.

This chain joins TRBV13 and TRBJ2-7; no clear D. CDR3 length: 13 amino acids. Trimming removed 0 bases at V and 4 bases at J, with 7 bases between. Germline CDR1 is PRHDT and CDR2 is FYEKMQ (reference sequence). In nucleotides, the CDR3 is TGTGCCAGCAGCTTAGGCCTAGAGTACGAGCAGTACTTC. This gives the protein CASSLGLEYEQYF.

This chain joins TRBV29-1 and TRBJ2-1, with 7 bases fitting TRBD2. In germline, CDR1 is SQVTM, CDR2 ANQGSEA. The CDR3 has 12 residues. Trimming at V came to 7 bases and at J to 9 bases, leaving 9 bases not matched to a gene. The CDR3 protein is CSATGGRGEQFF. For the CDR3, the DNA is TGCAGCGCAACCGGAGGGAGGGGTGAGCAGTTCTTC.

The chain joins TRBV29-1 to TRBJ2-3; TRBD2 matches 12 bases. The CDR3 covers 13 residues. Per the germline V gene, CDR1 is SQVTM and CDR2 is ANQGSEA. Unmatched junction bases numbered 1, after V lost 7 bases and J lost 2 bases. As DNA, the CDR3 is TGCAGCGGGACTAGCGGGATCACAGATACGCAGTATTTT. Amino acids: CSGTSGITDTQYF.

The V and J genes are TRBV30 and TRBJ2-1, with D possibly matching TRBD2 (5 bases). Trimming took off 2 bases at V and 10 bases at J, with 15 bases between the two ends. Germline assignment: CDR1 GTSNPN and CDR2 SVGIG (reference sequence). There are 13 residues in the CDR3. CDR3 bases: TGTGCCTGGAGTCCGGGGTCTGTCGACGAGCAGTTCTTC. Protein: CAWSPGSVDEQFF.

This chain uses TRBV27 with TRBJ2-7, with 9 bases aligning to TRBD1. The CDR3 covers 16 residues. Germline CDR1 MNHEY, CDR2 SMNVEV (reference sequence). J was trimmed by 2 bases and V by 6 bases; bases with no gene match: 11. The CDR3 spells CASSASSGDRAYEQYF. CDR3 nucleotide sequence: TGTGCCAGCAGCGCTAGCTCCGGGGACAGGGCCTACGAGCAGTACTTC.

The chain has TRBV27 and TRBJ1-1; D is unclear. The CDR3 loop spans 15 amino acids. The germline V gene has CDR1 MNHEY and CDR2 SMNVEV (reference sequence). Deletions cut 5 bases from V and 0 bases from J, with 13 bases between. The CDR3 here is CASSPRGRLNTEAFF. The CDR3 region has the DNA TGTGCCAGCAGTCCCCGAGGGAGATTGAACACTGAAGCTTTCTTT.

The chain couples TRBV10-3 to TRBJ1-2; no clear D gene. The length of the CDR3 is 12 residues. V lost 7 bases and J lost 4, with 10 bases in between. Germline loops: CDR1 ENHRY, CDR2 SYGVKD. CDR3 loop: CAITPRSYGYTF. CDR3 DNA: TGTGCCATCACCCCTAGGAGCTATGGCTACACCTTC.

The rearrangement uses TRBV7-8 and TRBJ2-7; 7 bases align to TRBD2. The CDR3 is made up of 15 amino acids. Germline V gene lookup returns CDR1 SGHVS and CDR2 FQNEAQ. J lost 2 bases, V lost 2 bases, and 6 bases had no gene match. This CDR3 is CASSLRGGLAYEQYF. CDR3 coding DNA: TGTGCCAGCAGCTTAAGAGGCGGACTAGCCTACGAGCAGTACTTC.

The chain couples TRBV27 to TRBJ2-2; 10 bases agree with TRBD2. Germline V gene sequence: CDR1 MNHEY, CDR2 SMNVEV (reference sequence). The CDR3 covers 14 residues. The V and J ends lost 6 bases and 3 bases, in that order; junction bases with no gene match: 1. The CDR3 here is CASRLAGDTGELFF. In nucleotides, the CDR3 is TGTGCCAGCAGGCTAGCGGGAGACACCGGGGAGCTGTTTTTT.

The rearrangement joins TRBV6-1 to TRBJ2-1; 11 bases align to TRBD1. The V segment lost 3 bases and the J segment 7 bases; nucleotides outside the gene matches: 5. This CDR3 has 15 residues. Germline lookup yields CDR1 MNHNS and CDR2 SASEGT. The CDR3 DNA is TGTGCCAGCAGTGACTGGGACAGGGGGTTGAATGAGCAGTTCTTC. It translates to CASSDWDRGLNEQFF.

The rearrangement joins TRBV7-8 to TRBJ2-7, with TRBD2 matching over 14 bases. The CDR3 consists of 17 residues. The V and J ends lost 6 bases and 0 bases, in that order; junction bases with no gene match: 7. Germline CDR1 reads SGHVS; CDR2 reads FQNEAQ. CDR3 nucleotides: TGTGCCAGCAGTTCCGGACTAGCGGGAGGATACTCCTACGAGCAGTACTTC. Its translation is CASSSGLAGGYSYEQYF.

This clone has just one count. This same CDR3 is encoded by further DNA sequences in the sample. This rearrangement joins TRBV15 to TRBJ2-2, with TRBD1 matching over 8 bases. With V trimmed by 3 bases and J by 0 bases, 0 bases remained unmatched. Germline V lookup: CDR1 LNHNV, CDR2 YYDKDF (reference sequence). This CDR3 is built from 15 residues. CDR3 sequence (DNA): TGTGCCACCAGCAGGGACAGGGCGAACACCGGGGAGCTGTTTTTT. Protein product: CATSRDRANTGELFF.

The chain combines TRBV7-9 with TRBJ2-6, with D tentatively TRBD1 (7 bases). The CDR3 extends over 18 amino acids. Trimming shortened V by 5 bases and J by 2 bases, and 19 bases separated the two germline ends. Germline V gene data show CDR1 as SEHNR and CDR2 as FQNEAQ (reference sequence). The CDR3 nucleotides are TGTGCCAGCAGCATACTTGGCAGGGGGGTCCCTGGGGCCAACGTCCTGACTTTC. Translation: CASSILGRGVPGANVLTF.

This chain links TRBV15 with TRBJ2-3; no reliable D call. This CDR3 has 17 residues. Looked up from germline, CDR1 is LNHNV and CDR2 is YYDKDF (reference sequence). Deletions cut 2 bases from V and 1 base from J, with 16 bases between. The CDR3 is CATSRNPWRSGTDTQYF. The CDR3 nucleotides are TGTGCCACCAGCAGAAACCCCTGGCGCTCGGGCACAGATACGCAGTATTTT. Full variable domain (remainder filled in from reference TRBV15 and TRBJ2-3): DAMVIQNPRYQVTQFGKPVTLSCSQTLNHNVMYWYQQKSSQAPKLLFHYYDKDFNNEADTPDNFQSRRPNTSFCFLDIRSPGLGDTAMYLCATSRNPWRSGTDTQYFGPGTRLTVL.

Turning to this clone: Other DNA sequences from this sample encode an identical CDR3 as well. V and J are TRBV27 and TRBJ1-2, with TRBD1 matching over 8 bases. After removal of 6 bases from V and 4 bases from J, the junction contained 4 bases not matched to a gene. Germline CDR1 reads MNHEY; CDR2 reads SMNVEV (reference sequence). The CDR3 loop spans 13 amino acids. This CDR3 is CASSPGGPYGYTF. As DNA, the CDR3 is TGTGCCAGCAGCCCAGGGGGCCCCTATGGCTACACCTTC.

This sequence joins TRBV7-9 and TRBJ2-3; D is unclear. The CDR3 has 14 residues. The germline V gene has CDR1 SEHNR and CDR2 FQNEAQ (reference sequence). Trimming cost V 3 bases and J 0 bases, with 7 bases left between them. CDR3 sequence: CASSFRGSTDTQYF. CDR3 sequence (DNA): TGTGCCAGCAGCTTCCGTGGAAGCACAGATACGCAGTATTTT.

The chain carries TRBV2 and TRBJ2-5; 7 bases line up with TRBD1. The CDR3 spans 16 residues. Losses at the gene ends were 2 bases for V and 3 bases for J; bases not matched to a gene: 9. The germline V gene encodes CDR1 SNHLY and CDR2 FYNNEI. The chain's CDR3 is CASSELYRDREETQYF. CDR3 DNA: TGTGCCAGCAGTGAACTGTACCGGGACAGAGAAGAGACCCAGTACTTC.

The chain is built from TRBV11-2 and TRBJ2-1; unclear D gene. CDR1 SGHAT and CDR2 FQNNGV come from the germline V gene. The CDR3 runs 16 residues. V was clipped by 7 bases and J by 3 bases, with 19 bases between them. The CDR3 spells CASTNMGDNHYNEQFF. The CDR3 region has the DNA TGTGCCAGCACAAATATGGGCGATAATCACTACAATGAGCAGTTCTTC.

The gene calls are TRBV7-2 and TRBJ2-7; D gene unclear. The CDR3 loop spans 11 amino acids. CDR1 is SGHTA and CDR2 is FQGNSA in the germline V gene. The DNA for the CDR3 is TGTGCGATCGACGGGCCCTACGAGCAGTACTTC. Translation gives CAIDGPYEQYF.

This clone was counted a single time. This chain joins TRBV6-1 and TRBJ2-6; D gene ambiguous. CDR3 size: 15 residues. Germline lookup yields CDR1 MNHNS and CDR2 SASEGT. Trimming left V 3 bases short and J 2 bases short, with 8 bases between. DNA for the CDR3: TGTGCCAGCAGTGACTCGCCTACTGGGGCCAACGTCCTGACTTTC. This encodes CASSDSPTGANVLTF.

This clone occurred once. The V call is TRBV4-2, the J call TRBJ1-1, with D tentatively TRBD1 (5 bases). CDR1 LGHNA and CDR2 YNFKEQ come from the germline V gene. This CDR3 region has 15 residues. V lost 0 bases, J lost 7 bases, and 15 bases lay in between. CDR3 DNA: TGTGCCAGCAGCCAAGATTTGCGGGACGCCAGTGAAGCTTTCTTT. Translating gives CASSQDLRDASEAFF.

The chain links TRBV13 to TRBJ2-5; TRBD2 matches 9 bases. V was pared by 3 bases and J by 4 bases, with 3 bases of the junction left unmatched. Germline CDR1 reads PRHDT; CDR2 reads FYEKMQ (reference sequence). The CDR3 runs to 14 residues. The DNA of the CDR3 is TGTGCCAGCAGCTTGGGACTAGCTTTAGAGACCCAGTACTTC. Its protein product is CASSLGLALETQYF.

This clone was found once. The chain has TRBV10-2 and TRBJ2-3; possibly TRBD1 or TRBD2 for D (5 bases each). V dropped 8 bases and J dropped 3 bases, with 15 bases sitting between them. Germline V gene sequence: CDR1 WSHSY, CDR2 SAAADI. This CDR3 has 14 residues. The CDR3 coding sequence is TGCGCCAGCTTATCAGGGCCGGGGACAGATACGCAGTATTTT. Protein: CASLSGPGTDTQYF.

V gene TRBV27 combines with J gene TRBJ1-1, with D hard to call. The length of the CDR3 is 13 residues. Between the trimmed V and J ends, which lost 2 bases and 5 bases, there was a span of 9 bases. Germline V gene data show CDR1 as MNHEY and CDR2 as SMNVEV (reference sequence). The CDR3, as DNA: TGTGCCAGCAGTTTACGCGGGTTGACTGAAGCTTTCTTT. It is translated as CASSLRGLTEAFF.

In this sample, this clone turned up once. The CDR3 DNA reads TGCGCCAGCAGCCGGGGCGGATCCAACACCGGGGAGCTGTTTTTT. Protein sequence: CASSRGGSNTGELFF. The gene calls are TRBV4-3 and TRBJ2-2, with TRBD1 as a possible D gene (5 bases). With 4 bases removed from V and 2 bases from J, the gap between germline ends came to 11 bases. This CDR3 region has 15 residues. Germline-derived CDR1 and CDR2 are LGHNA and YSLEER.